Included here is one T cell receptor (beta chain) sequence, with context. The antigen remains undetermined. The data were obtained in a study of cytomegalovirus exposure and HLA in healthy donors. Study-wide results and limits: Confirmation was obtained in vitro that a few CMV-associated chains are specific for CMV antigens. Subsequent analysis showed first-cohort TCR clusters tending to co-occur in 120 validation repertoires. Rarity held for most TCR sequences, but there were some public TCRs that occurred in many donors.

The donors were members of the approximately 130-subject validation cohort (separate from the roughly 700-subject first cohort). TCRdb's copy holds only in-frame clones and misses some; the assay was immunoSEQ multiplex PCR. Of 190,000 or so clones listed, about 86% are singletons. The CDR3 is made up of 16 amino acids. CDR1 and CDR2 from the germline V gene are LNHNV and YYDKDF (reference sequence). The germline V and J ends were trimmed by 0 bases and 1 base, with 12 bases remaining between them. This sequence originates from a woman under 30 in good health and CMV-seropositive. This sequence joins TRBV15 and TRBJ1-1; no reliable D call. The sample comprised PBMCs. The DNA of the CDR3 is TGTGCCACCAGCAGAGATTGGCGGGGTTCGAACACTGAAGCTTTCTTT. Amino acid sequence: CATSRDWRGSNTEAFF.